This T cell receptor beta chain was sequenced for a study of blood T cell repertoires in COVID-19. Study in general: Researchers got acute and convalescent COVID-19 samples from the United States, Italy and Spain.

This clone was detected a few times. The germline V gene has CDR1 ENHRY and CDR2 SYGVKD. Deletions cut 1 base from V and 3 bases from J, with 15 bases between. This CDR3 has 17 amino acids. Authors' processing steps: Using reference gene primer amplification, nucleated cell counts were estimated. Clones were sequenced by immunoSEQ multiplex PCR, and TCRdb holds only the in-frame ones, with some missing. For V, J and clone size, that table is used; D and trimming come from the DNA. Of under 400,000 clones listed, around 85% are singletons. The participants were between about 18 and 90 years old and came from about two dozen US areas. Self-reported history from a screening survey and questionnaire set each donor's cohort.

This receptor was taken from a woman aged 40 to 50 with acute COVID-19. The specimen was PBMCs or T cells enriched from blood (not recorded which). V usage is TRBV10-3 and J usage is TRBJ1-4, with TRBD1 as a possible D gene (5 bases). CDR3 DNA sequence: TGTGCCATCAGTGAGTGGCAGGGTACGGATTCTAATGAAAAACTGTTTTTT. Translating gives CAISEWQGTDSNEKLFF.